The next 25 T cell receptor beta chains were all read from a single sample in a study of tumor-infiltrating lymphocytes in localized non-small cell lung cancer. The protocol was immunoSEQ multiplex PCR, while the TCRdb copy is restricted to in-frame clones and leaves out a portion. The data contain approximately 13,000 clones, about 70% of them singletons. The sample taken for sequencing was lung tumor tissue. These receptors all come from a human donor with non-small cell lung cancer.

The rearrangement links TRBV2 to TRBJ2-5; possibly TRBD1 for D (6 bases). The J call is doubtful: the DNA matches TRBJ2-7 better. CDR3 size: 14 residues. Germline V CDR1 and CDR2: SNHLY, FYNNEI. The CDR3: CASSAGTGSYEQYF. The CDR3 DNA reads as TGTGCCAGCAGTGCGGGTACAGGGTCCTACGAGCAGTACTTC.

The chain recombines TRBV7-6 with TRBJ2-3, with 8 bases identical to TRBD1. Germline-derived CDR1 and CDR2 are SGHVS and FNYEAQ. V lost 5 bases and J lost 3; bases outside the gene matches: 4. The CDR3 consists of 14 residues. In DNA form, the CDR3 reads TGTGCCAGCAGCAGGACAGGGTCGACAGATACGCAGTATTTT. Amino acid sequence: CASSRTGSTDTQYF.

This clone showed up just once. The rearrangement links TRBV4-3 to TRBJ2-3; unclear D gene. Trimming removed 0 bases at V and 2 bases at J, with 12 bases between. The germline gives CDR1 LGHNA, CDR2 YSLEER. The CDR3 contains 16 residues. In DNA form, the CDR3 reads TGCGCCAGCAGCCAAGAAAGGGCCTATTACACAGATACGCAGTATTTT. It yields the protein CASSQERAYYTDTQYF.

V usage is TRBV27 and J usage is TRBJ2-5; 8 bases map to TRBD1. The junction had 6 bases not matched to a gene; V was cut back by 5 bases and J by 4 bases. The CDR3 contains 14 residues. CDR1 and CDR2 from the germline V gene are MNHEY and SMNVEV (reference sequence). Here the CDR3 reads CASSRQGARETQYF. Written as DNA, the CDR3 is TGTGCCAGCAGTAGGCAGGGGGCTCGAGAGACCCAGTACTTC.

This chain links TRBV29-1 with TRBJ1-1; maybe TRBD1 (6 bases). V was trimmed by 7 bases and J by 6 bases, leaving 15 bases between them. The CDR3 covers 12 residues. From germline, CDR1 is SQVTM and CDR2 ANQGSEA. The CDR3 loop reads CSGEAAGAEAFF. DNA for the CDR3: TGCAGCGGCGAGGCGGCAGGGGCTGAAGCTTTCTTT.

This clone has only one observation. The chain is built from TRBV11-2 and TRBJ1-5; D is unresolved. Germline-derived CDR1 and CDR2 are SGHAT and FQNNGV. Trimming stripped 1 base from V and 5 bases from J, with 6 bases between. This CDR3 is 13 amino acids long. DNA for the CDR3: TGTGCCAGCAGCTTAGGCCTAGATCAGCCCCAGCATTTT. As protein: CASSLGLDQPQHF.

This clone appeared a single time. CDR3 nucleotide sequence: TGTGCCAGCAGCCAGGGACAGGGGTTCGGGGAGCTGTTTTTT. Its protein product is CASSQGQGFGELFF. The chain employs TRBV5-4 and TRBJ2-2; the match to TRBD1 covers 10 bases. The CDR3 runs to 14 residues. Per germline, CDR1 SGHNT and CDR2 YYREEE (reference sequence). J gave up 7 bases and V 4 bases, and 4 bases lay outside the gene matches.

The chain recombines TRBV10-3 with TRBJ2-7; 10 nucleotides match TRBD1. The CDR3 runs 13 residues. Unmatched junction bases numbered 8, after V lost 8 bases and J lost 7 bases. Germline-derived CDR1 and CDR2 are ENHRY and SYGVKD. The CDR3 sequence: CAIRRDRGGEQYF. DNA for the CDR3: TGTGCCATCCGTCGGGACAGGGGTGGTGAGCAGTACTTC.

The chain combines TRBV7-8 with TRBJ2-7; 7 bases fit TRBD1. Germline CDR1 SGHVS, CDR2 FQNEAQ. V was clipped by 0 bases and J by 6 bases; unmatched bases: 5. There are 14 residues in the CDR3. In DNA, the CDR3 is TGTGCCAGCAGCTTAGCACAAGGGGGCGCCGAGCAGTACTTC. This codes for CASSLAQGGAEQYF.

This chain joins TRBV6-1 and TRBJ2-2; the match to TRBD1 covers 9 bases. The junction had 5 bases not matched to a gene; V was cut back by 5 bases and J by 4 bases. This CDR3 comprises 15 residues. Germline V gene lookup returns CDR1 MNHNS and CDR2 SASEGT. The CDR3 nucleotides read TGTGCCAGCAGTCCCGGGACAGGGTTCACCGGGGAGCTGTTTTTT. It is translated as CASSPGTGFTGELFF.

The gene calls are TRBV2 and TRBJ2-2; TRBD1 might be the D (6 bases). CDR1 is SNHLY and CDR2 is FYNNEI in the germline V gene. Trimming took off 6 bases at V and 6 bases at J, with 17 bases between the two ends. This CDR3 contains 15 residues. In DNA form, the CDR3 reads TGTGCCAGCAGGAGACAGGCCGAGGGGGCCGGGGAGCTGTTTTTT. Residues: CASRRQAEGAGELFF.

This chain links TRBV13 with TRBJ2-1; D call uncertain. V shed 5 bases and J shed 5 bases, with 19 bases lying between them. Germline CDR1 reads PRHDT; CDR2 reads FYEKMQ (reference sequence). The length of the CDR3 is 16 residues. CDR3 protein: CASSLSLPGRHNEQFF. In nucleotides, the CDR3 is TGTGCCAGCAGCCTAAGTTTACCCGGACGGCACAATGAGCAGTTCTTC.

The V call is TRBV11-2, the J call TRBJ1-3; D possibly corresponds to TRBD1 (6 bases). Trimming stripped 1 base from V and 0 bases from J, with 13 bases between. This CDR3 spans 17 amino acids. Looked up from germline, CDR1 is SGHAT and CDR2 is FQNNGV. The CDR3 loop reads CASSLGQGQSSGNTIYF. CDR3 DNA: TGTGCCAGCAGCTTAGGCCAGGGGCAGAGCTCTGGAAACACCATATATTTT.

This chain's CDR3 is CASSLGPGYNYYEQYF. CDR3 nucleotides: TGTGCCAGCAGCTTAGGCCCGGGGTACAACTACTACGAGCAGTACTTC. The V and J genes are TRBV5-6 and TRBJ2-7; D perhaps matches TRBD2 (5 bases). Germline V gives CDR1 SGHDT, CDR2 YYEEEE. The V end lost 2 bases, the J end lost 3 bases, and 18 bases lay between the germline ends. The CDR3 runs to 16 residues.

The chain couples TRBV6-5 to TRBJ2-5, with a possible D match to TRBD2 (5 bases). Germline assignment: CDR1 MNHEY and CDR2 SVGAGI. V was pared by 6 bases and J by 5 bases, with 16 bases between. This CDR3 is 14 amino acids long. The DNA of the CDR3 is TGTGCCAGCAGACAGACACCCCGGAGGGAGACCCAGTACTTC. Translated, it gives CASRQTPRRETQYF.

This clone has a handful of counts. The chain carries TRBV5-1 and TRBJ2-5, with TRBD1 identical over 7 bases. The germline V gene encodes CDR1 SGHRS and CDR2 YFSETQ. This CDR3 has 14 amino acids. V lost 4 bases and J lost 1; bases outside the gene matches: 4. The CDR3: CASSLGQVQETQYF. The CDR3 nucleotides are TGCGCCAGCAGCCTCGGACAGGTCCAAGAGACCCAGTACTTC.

The sample holds one count of this clone. The chain joins TRBV15 to TRBJ2-6; the match to TRBD2 covers 8 bases. The J segment lost 4 bases and the V segment lost 6 bases, leaving 5 bases of the junction unmatched. This CDR3 is 15 amino acids long. Germline CDR1 reads LNHNV; CDR2 reads YYDKDF (reference sequence). The CDR3 spells CATRSREAGANVLTF. In DNA form, the CDR3 reads TGTGCCACCAGATCGCGGGAGGCCGGGGCCAACGTCCTGACTTTC.

The V gene is TRBV5-1, the J gene TRBJ1-1; the D is unclear. CDR3 size: 13 residues. The V gene's germline CDR1 is SGHRS and CDR2 YFSETQ. The V and J ends lost 4 bases and 2 bases respectively, with 9 bases between them. The CDR3 DNA reads as TGCGCCAGCAGCAGTTCGGCAAACACTGAAGCTTTCTTT. Protein: CASSSSANTEAFF.

The V and J genes are TRBV15 and TRBJ1-1; D gene ambiguous. Germline V lookup: CDR1 LNHNV, CDR2 YYDKDF (reference sequence). The CDR3 has 14 residues. Trimming removed 1 base from V and 1 base from J, with 7 bases in between. The CDR3 coding sequence is TGTGCCACCAGCAGAGGGTTAGGGAACACTGAAGCTTTCTTT. Translation gives CATSRGLGNTEAFF. Full variable domain (rest looked up from reference TRBV15 and TRBJ1-1): DAMVIQNPRYQVTQFGKPVTLSCSQTLNHNVMYWYQQKSSQAPKLLFHYYDKDFNNEADTPDNFQSRRPNTSFCFLDIRSPGLGDTAMYLCATSRGLGNTEAFFGQGTRLTVV.

The gene calls are TRBV30 and TRBJ2-5, with D uncertain. Looked up from germline, CDR1 is GTSNPN and CDR2 is SVGIG (reference sequence). Trimming removed 1 base at V and 5 bases at J, with 8 bases between. The CDR3 has 12 amino acids. The CDR3 sequence: CAWSGPRETQYF. CDR3 bases: TGTGCCTGGAGTGGCCCCCGGGAGACCCAGTACTTC.

This clone was seen a single time. The chain recombines TRBV7-2 with TRBJ2-3; D unclear. The CDR3 runs to 14 residues. Deletions cut 1 base from V and 6 bases from J, with 11 bases between. Germline V gene data show CDR1 as SGHTA and CDR2 as FQGNSA. In DNA form, the CDR3 reads TGTGCCAGCAGCTTAGAGAAGGCTAGGGATACGCAGTATTTT. Its translation: CASSLEKARDTQYF.

This clone was picked up a small number of times. The chain is built from TRBV7-9 and TRBJ2-1, with D unresolved. CDR3 length: 16 residues. Germline values: CDR1 SEHNR, CDR2 FQNEAQ (reference sequence). Deletions cut 8 bases from V and 5 bases from J, with 22 bases between. The CDR3 DNA reads as TGTGCCAGCGAAACAACGGCCCTGGGTCGGAACAATGAGCAGTTCTTC. Its protein product is CASETTALGRNNEQFF.

The chain uses TRBV5-1 and TRBJ1-2; D remains ambiguous. Germline V lookup: CDR1 SGHRS, CDR2 YFSETQ. V lost 4 bases and J 8 bases, leaving 21 bases between the germline ends. The CDR3 has 15 amino acids. CDR3 DNA: TGCGCCAGCAGCCTGGGCCGATCCCCTCCGGGCGGCTACACCTTC. Translating it yields CASSLGRSPPGGYTF.

This chain connects TRBV4-3 to TRBJ2-6; D is unresolved. The CDR3 covers 17 residues. Germline loops: CDR1 LGHNA, CDR2 YSLEER. The V end lost 0 bases, the J end lost 0 bases, and 9 bases lay between the germline ends. This chain's CDR3 is CASSQDGSSSGANVLTF. CDR3 nucleotide sequence: TGCGCCAGCAGCCAAGATGGATCTAGCTCTGGGGCCAACGTCCTGACTTTC.

The V gene is TRBV7-2, the J gene TRBJ2-3; TRBD2 is a possible D gene (7 bases). V was clipped by 1 base and J by 1 base, with 12 bases between them. CDR3 length: 16 residues. CDR1 and CDR2 from the germline V gene are SGHTA and FQGNSA. Written as DNA, the CDR3 is TGTGCCAGCAGCTTAGAGGGGAGGGGGGGCACAGATACGCAGTATTTT. Protein sequence: CASSLEGRGGTDTQYF.